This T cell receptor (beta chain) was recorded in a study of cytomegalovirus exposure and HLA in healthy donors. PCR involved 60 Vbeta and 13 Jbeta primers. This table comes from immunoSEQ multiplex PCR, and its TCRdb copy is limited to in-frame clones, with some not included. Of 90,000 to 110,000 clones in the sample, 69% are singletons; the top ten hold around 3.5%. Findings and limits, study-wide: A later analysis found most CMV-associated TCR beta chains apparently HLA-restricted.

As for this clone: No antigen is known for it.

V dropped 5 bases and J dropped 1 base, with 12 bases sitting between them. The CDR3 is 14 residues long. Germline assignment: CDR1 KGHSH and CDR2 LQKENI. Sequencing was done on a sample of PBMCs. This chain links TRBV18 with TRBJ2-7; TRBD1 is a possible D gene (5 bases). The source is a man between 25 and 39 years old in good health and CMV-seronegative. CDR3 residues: CASSGADSSYEQYF. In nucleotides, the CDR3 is TGTGCCAGCTCAGGCGCCGACAGTTCCTACGAGCAGTACTTC.